This TCR beta chain comes out of a study of T cells in narcolepsy. Whole-study results and caveats: Blood of same and different patients, but not healthy controls, reportedly held recurring autoreactive clonotypes.

Some clones are missing from TCRdb's copy, which holds only in-frame ones; the method was immunoSEQ multiplex PCR. Among about 27,000 clones, approximately 80% were seen once, and the ten largest hold nearly 3.5%. On this clone itself: The antigen is undetermined.

Trimming cost V 0 bases and J 2 bases, with 12 bases left between them. Germline V CDR1 and CDR2: SGDLS, YYNGEE. The CDR3 spans 15 residues. The rearrangement links TRBV9 to TRBJ2-7, with D unresolved. This clonotype was obtained from a human donor with narcolepsy. The material sequenced was CD45RA- memory CD4+ T cells from PBMCs. The CDR3 bases are TGTGCCAGCAGCGTAGCTCTGGCAGCTCCCTACGAGCAGTACTTC. Its translation: CASSVALAAPYEQYF.